This T cell receptor beta chain was sequenced in a study of cytomegalovirus exposure and HLA in healthy donors. Across the whole study: Falling in the Caucasian-associated ancestry cluster were 80% to 90% of around 370 genotyped donors.

The PCR used 60 Vbeta and 13 Jbeta primers. As originally analysed: It was a later analysis that counted around 85 million unique TCR beta chains, of which about 10 million were shared. Here immunoSEQ multiplex PCR was the method, and the copy in TCRdb shows in-frame clones only, minus some. The V and J calls and clone size come from that table; D and trimming were worked out from the DNA. The data hold around 100,000 clones, with less than 75% observed a single time. Regarding the study as a whole: Rare TCR sequences predominated, though certain public TCRs were found in many donors. There was a cluster of highly shared sequence variants that was likely a sequencing artifact.

The table lists this clone with a few counts. The antigen is unknown. CDR3 size: 19 residues. V dropped 3 bases and J dropped 5 bases, with 27 bases sitting between them. The germline V gene has CDR1 MNHEY and CDR2 SMNVEV (reference sequence). The chain couples TRBV27 to TRBJ2-3; the D gene is possibly TRBD2 (7 bases). Sample: PBMCs. The TCR comes from a man aged 30 to 39 in good health and CMV-seronegative. The CDR3 spells CASSLGFLAEPQGQDTQYF. The CDR3 nucleotides are TGTGCCAGCAGTTTGGGGTTTCTAGCGGAACCTCAGGGGCAAGATACGCAGTATTTT.